The present entry profiles one TCR beta chain with its context. Its specificity is unknown. The CDR3 totals 14 residues. Trimming cost V 4 bases and J 0 bases, with 12 bases left between them. The germline V gene has CDR1 SQVTM and CDR2 ANQGSEA. The entry originates in a study of cytomegalovirus exposure and HLA in healthy donors. On the study more broadly: There were 65 million to 85 million unique TCRs (from HLA-typed donors) in an early data release.

The study ran its PCR with 60 Vbeta and 13 Jbeta primers. Sequencing was performed with immunoSEQ multiplex PCR; in TCRdb, only in-frame clones are kept and a portion is missing. Its clone listing holds 150,000 to 250,000 clones. Study-level results: On later analysis, the bulk of CMV-associated TCR beta chains appeared to be HLA-restricted. An analysis was carried out later, and it reportedly showed fewer N-insertions in an Asian-associated ancestry cluster than the approximately 710-donor mean. The classifier reportedly diagnosed cytomegalovirus status with high specificity and sensitivity.

The TCR comes from a boy younger than 18 in good health and CMV-seronegative. V is TRBV29-1 and J is TRBJ1-1, with D unresolved. The sequenced material came from PBMCs. The CDR3 bases are TGCAGCGTTGTCCTGAGTTACTTGAACACTGAAGCTTTCTTT. Protein: CSVVLSYLNTEAFF.